The source of this T cell receptor beta chain is a study of CD8 T cells in Susac syndrome. A few counts support this clonotype. About 0.45 to 1 ug RNA was reverse transcribed with random hexamers. Each CDR3 protein is one row after TCRdb ran MiXCR on the immunoSEQ multiplex PCR reads. The table lists about 120,000 distinct CDR3 sequences, approximately 94% of them singletons. V was cut by 8 bases and J by 0 bases, with 6 bases left in between. Germline-derived CDR1 and CDR2 are MNHNY and SVGAGI (reference sequence). The CDR3 length is 12 residues. The multiple sclerosis controls comprised treatment-naive patients whose relapsing-remitting disease was stable or active.

The chain recombines TRBV6-6 with TRBJ2-3; no firm D call. The source material was CD4+ T cells from PBMCs. The sequence came from a human donor with multiple sclerosis. CDR3 DNA sequence: TGTGCCAGCTCCGGGAGCACAGATACGCAGTATTTT. Translating gives CASSGSTDTQYF.